This TCR beta chain came from a study of blood T cells in healthy people across ages. General study findings and limits: Older age coincided with a roughly linear decline in TCR beta diversity per million T cells.

Using a J-beta primer mix together with a sample-barcoded 5' primer, a second PCR was run for roughly 7 to 11 cycles. Researchers report that a template-switch adaptor with 12 random nucleotides tagged each cDNA molecule. From the 5' RACE reads, TCRdb called clonotypes with MiXCR, one entry per CDR3 protein. Seen here are 1.8 million or so distinct CDR3 sequences, approximately 39% observed once, and the top ten hold about 23%. Each of the donors had 8 to 10 milliliters of peripheral blood drawn into EDTA-treated Vacutainer tubes. This clonotype was counted between two and nine times. The target antigen is unknown. The CDR3 runs 13 residues. Germline CDR1 is DFQATT and CDR2 is SNEGSKA (reference sequence). V shed 6 bases and J 6 bases; nucleotides not matched to a gene: 7.

The source of this sequence is a human donor in good health. Material: blood. The chain joins TRBV20-1 to TRBJ1-4; 7 bases map to TRBD1. In DNA form, the CDR3 reads TGCAGTGCCGAGACAGGGAGGCATGAAAAACTGTTTTTT. This codes for CSAETGRHEKLFF.